This T cell receptor beta chain is drawn from a study of T cell responses to AZD1222 COVID-19 vaccine. The study, taken as a whole, reports: Across spike, vaccine-associated CD4 TCRs were found, dominant at 160-218 and 743-854. The donor cohort was predominantly white British with a female majority, and clonal diversity may have been underestimated. Spike-specific TCR depth and breadth grew after two AZD1222 doses.

Turning to this clone: Its antigen is still unknown.

Germline V gene sequence: CDR1 KGHDR, CDR2 SFDVKD. V lost 4 bases, J lost 4 bases, and 8 bases stayed unmatched. The CDR3 length is 16 residues. Measured with immunoSEQ multiplex PCR; TCRdb has only the in-frame clones, and not every one. Here the sample spans roughly 77,000 clones, roughly 90% being singletons. The origin of this receptor is an adult who received the AZD1222 COVID-19 vaccine. The sequencing here drew on peripheral blood, taken 28 days after the second AZD1222 dose. J is TRBJ2-3 and V is TRBV24-1; 9 nucleotides line up with TRBD1. DNA of the CDR3: TGTGCCACCAGTGACATACAGGGGGCATTAGCAGATACGCAGTATTTT. This codes for CATSDIQGALADTQYF.